This entry concerns a single T cell receptor beta chain. This entry belongs to a study of cytomegalovirus exposure and HLA in healthy donors. This CDR3 is built from 15 residues. V was shortened by 5 bases and J by 0 bases, with 10 bases between the two germline ends. Germline values: CDR1 MGHDK, CDR2 SYGVNS. Sequencing was performed with immunoSEQ multiplex PCR; in TCRdb, only in-frame clones are kept and a portion is missing. The repertoire holds over 200,000 clones, with roughly 85% as singletons. The chain is built from TRBV25-1 and TRBJ1-4; weak D call: TRBD1 (5 bases). The sample was PBMCs. The TCR sequence derives from a woman under 30 in good health and CMV-seronegative. DNA for the CDR3: TGTGCCAGCAGTCGACAGATTGCAACTAATGAAAAACTGTTTTTT. The encoded protein is CASSRQIATNEKLFF.